The sequence of this T cell receptor beta chain was determined in a study of blood T cell repertoires in COVID-19. Study-wide context: The United States, Italy and Spain were the sources of the acute and convalescent COVID-19 samples. Sources were T cells, B-cell-depleted T cells, or PBMCs; the material itself was cDNA or gDNA.

CDR1 LNHNV and CDR2 YYDKDF come from the germline V gene (reference sequence). The CDR3 totals 16 residues. V was shortened by 5 bases and J by 2 bases, with 19 bases between the two germline ends. Seattle's enrolled individuals joined amid active infection and were then monitored longitudinally. Original processing methods: How many nucleated cells were present was estimated from reference gene primer amplification. This table comes from immunoSEQ multiplex PCR, and its TCRdb copy is limited to in-frame clones, with some not included. The V and J calls and the clone size are those of that table, but D and trimming were determined from the DNA. The data contain 300,000 to 400,000 clones, roughly 86% of them singletons.

This TCR derives from a woman in her 70s with COVID-19, enrolled during active disease. The gene calls are TRBV15 and TRBJ2-7, with a possible D match to TRBD2 (6 bases). Sequencing was carried out using peripheral blood. The CDR3 loop is CATSPREVEVTYEQYF. CDR3 DNA sequence: TGTGCCACCAGCCCAAGGGAGGTGGAGGTTACCTACGAGCAGTACTTC.